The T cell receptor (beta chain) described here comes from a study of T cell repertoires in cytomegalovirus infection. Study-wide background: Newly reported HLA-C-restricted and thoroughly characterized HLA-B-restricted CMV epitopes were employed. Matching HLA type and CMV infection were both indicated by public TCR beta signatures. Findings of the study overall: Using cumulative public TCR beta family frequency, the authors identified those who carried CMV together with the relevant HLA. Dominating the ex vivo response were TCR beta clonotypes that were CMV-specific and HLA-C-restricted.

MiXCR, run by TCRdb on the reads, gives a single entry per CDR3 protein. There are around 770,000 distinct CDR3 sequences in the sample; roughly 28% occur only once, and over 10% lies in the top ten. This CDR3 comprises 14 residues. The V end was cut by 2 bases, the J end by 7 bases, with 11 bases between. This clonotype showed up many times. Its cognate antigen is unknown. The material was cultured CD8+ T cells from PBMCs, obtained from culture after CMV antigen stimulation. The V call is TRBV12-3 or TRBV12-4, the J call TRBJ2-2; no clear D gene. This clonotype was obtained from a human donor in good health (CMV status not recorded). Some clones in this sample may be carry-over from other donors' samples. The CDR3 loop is CASSLTGPGGELFF. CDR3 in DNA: TGTGCCAGCAGTTTAACGGGTCCGGGCGGGGAGCTGTTTTTT.